The present entry profiles one TCR beta chain with its context. Its antigen remains unidentified. Per-base quality was not reported, and no clone a single base away is much larger than it. The data belong to a study of early T cells in non-severe SARS-CoV-2 infection (dated by TCRdb to the early 2020s). Some background on the complete study: Because TCR sequencing relied on bulk RNA taken from unsorted whole blood, pairing of alpha and beta chains was not possible. The investigation overall reported the following: Matching against VDJdb was skewed toward anti-spike CD8 responses, likely underestimated virus-specific expansions, and missed private and CD4 specificities.

The library was generated by 5' RACE. The sequencer was a NextSeq 500. Unique molecular identifiers were attached to individual cDNA molecules in the TCR library protocol so that sequencing error and PCR bias could be corrected. TCR alpha and beta chains were both sequenced, and the abundances of alpha and beta sequences in each sample were closely correlated with each other. Turning to the authors' computational methods: Decombinator V4 was used to perform V gene, J gene and CDR3 annotation of TCR sequences. Expanded TCRs were defined as changing significantly between any two time points under a Poisson model with p below 0.0001. TCR abundances were normalised to the total number of TCRs sequenced per sample and were expressed as counts per million. TRAV1-2 paired with TRAJ12, TRAJ20 or TRAJ33 defined MAIT TCRs, while TRAV10 paired with TRAJ18 defined iNKT TCRs. A search of VDJdb, accessed on 1 November 2021, was run for TCRs annotated to CMV, EBV and SARS-CoV-2, with TCRs annotated for multiple antigens excluded. In-frame beta chains were kept once TCRdb had trimmed the public reads at Q25 with fastp and called clones with MiXCR. Every CDR3 protein is listed once, alongside the most common genes and DNA of its rows. These V and J calls rely on TCRdb rather than the paper's analysis. The sample profile shows approximately 70,000 distinct CDR3 sequences; 5% of them were found once. The biggest ten clones account for approximately 7% of the sample.

Counted from cysteine to phenylalanine, this CDR3 has 13 amino acids. The DNA shown is the 39-base CDR3, in frame from base 1. V and J are truncated by 0 bases and 5 bases respectively, leaving an intervening sequence of 8 bases. CDR1 and CDR2 were assigned from the germline V gene as SGHRS and YFSETQ. This was a case-control study nested in a cohort of healthcare workers in London, UK, who had nasopharyngeal swab PCR tests and blood samples taken every week. Healthcare workers were recruited during the week of the UK lockdown, between 23 and 31 March 2020, and followed weekly for up to 16 weeks. This clonotype was sampled from an adult who was a healthcare worker with PCR-confirmed SARS-CoV-2 infection or an uninfected control (not recorded which). The sample here was whole blood, taken at baseline. The rearranged segments are TRBV5-1 and TRBJ2-5, with the identity of the D gene unclear. The sequence in DNA is TGCGCCAGCAGCTTGGATATCGTGGAGACCCAGTACTTC. This is translated as CASSLDIVETQYF.